Listed below are T cell receptor beta chains from one sample, sequenced in a study of blood T cell repertoires in COVID-19. Sequenced by immunoSEQ multiplex PCR; TCRdb stores in-frame clones only, minus some. The profile shows some 260,000 clones, roughly 88% of them singletons. Sequencing input: peripheral blood. Source of these receptors: a woman in her 70s with COVID-19, enrolled during active disease. CDR3s include the opening cysteine and the closing phenylalanine or tryptophan. The D gene is left open where the match is weak.

v_call d_call cdr3_aa
TRBV10-3 TRBD1 CAISVGTGVHEQYF
TRBV19 TRBD1 CATIGQGEIETQYF
TRBV7-9 NA CASSFGGLTEAFF
TRBV19 NA CASSISGWRNSPLHF
TRBV3-1/TRBV3-2 NA CASSRQTENTEAFF
TRBV5-1 NA CASSLPLVSYNEQFF
TRBV5-1 NA CASSLGGVAGYTF
TRBV6-5 NA CASSYGQNTEAFF
TRBV10-3 TRBD1 CAISDRDRGQTEAFF
TRBV11-2 NA CASSYTGYGYTF
TRBV29-1 NA CSILTGRTGTEAFF
TRBV25-1 NA CASTRGSGNTIYF
TRBV29-1 NA CSVRAGGETQYF
TRBV11-2 NA CASSLERVTDTQYF
TRBV5-1 TRBD1 CASSGGQGTTYGYTF
TRBV5-6 NA CASSLGAGSGELFF
TRBV9 NA CASSVGQLSSYEQYF
TRBV6-1 NA CASSELLDRIGKLFF
TRBV29-1 NA CSVSLLEGEQYF
TRBV27 TRBD1 CASSTLGTGAYEQYF
TRBV28 NA CASSFRVNTEAFF
TRBV30 TRBD1 CAWNQNTFWGQGSNNSPLHF
TRBV4-3 TRBD1 CASSQVDRANEKLFF
TRBV28 NA CASSPIGLGQPQRTEAFF
TRBV9 TRBD2 CASSVRASGQYYEQYF
TRBV6-1 NA CASSERGNTEAFF
TRBV7-2 TRBD2 CASSSPYSGRIDEQFF
TRBV6-5 NA CASSYGPTYNSPLHF
TRBV20-1 NA CSASGGGLGQPQHF
TRBV30 NA CAWSFRMNTEAFF
TRBV25-1 NA CASSDADSSYEQYF
TRBV9 NA CASSPHRDPGDEQYF
TRBV7-3 TRBD1 CASSQRQGAADTQYF
TRBV7-2 TRBD1 CASSLTGQGALEAFF
TRBV7-2 TRBD2 CASSTQLAGGYNEQFF
TRBV11-3 TRBD2 CASSFGGSAYEQYF
TRBV29-1 NA CSAGGGNQPQHF